This TCR beta chain derives from a study of T-cell memory formation after mild COVID-19. The study, taken as a whole, reports: Memory cells collected pre-infection included some clones that later responded, suggesting cross-reactive memory joined. Contracting CD8+ clones were enriched in EMRA, CD4+ mainly in CM and EM.

This clonotype has a count of ten or more. The antigen is undetermined. TCRdb re-called the 5' RACE reads through MiXCR, storing one row per CDR3 protein. Seen here are tens of thousands of distinct CDR3 sequences, about 10% observed once, and the top ten hold around 28%. This CDR3 spans 16 amino acids. V was cut by 0 bases and J by 1 base, with 10 bases left in between. CDR1 and CDR2 (germline): SGHDN, FVKESK. The material sequenced was PBMCs or a T cell subset sorted from them (not recorded which). This clonotype was sampled from a man between 18 and 29 years old who had mild COVID-19 (a few samples of this study predate the infection). Cell type and time point are not known. The V and J genes are TRBV14 and TRBJ1-3; D ambiguous. CDR3 sequence: CASSQDVVKSGNTIYF. The DNA for the CDR3 is TGTGCCAGCAGCCAAGATGTCGTGAAATCTGGAAACACCATATATTTT.